Listed here are 17 T cell receptor beta chains from one sample, sequenced in a study of T-cell memory formation after mild COVID-19. MiXCR was run by TCRdb on the 5' RACE reads, yielding one entry per CDR3 protein. This sample carries under 550,000 distinct CDR3 sequences, about 20% of them seen once, and the ten largest clones take 9% to 15%. Sequencing was done on a sample of PBMCs or a T cell subset sorted from them (not recorded which). All receptors derive from an adult woman who had mild COVID-19 (a few samples of this study predate the infection). Cell type and time point are not known.

V is TRBV12-3 or TRBV12-4 and J is TRBJ2-1, with 12 bases aligning to TRBD2. V gave up 1 base and J gave up 12 bases; unmatched junction bases: 7. This CDR3 spans 15 amino acids. CDR3 protein: CASSLGLAGGPGQFF. The CDR3 coding sequence is TGTGCCAGCAGTTTAGGTCTAGCGGGAGGGCCGGGGCAGTTCTTC.

The chain has TRBV11-2 and TRBJ1-6; 7 positions agree with TRBD1. Germline lookup yields CDR1 SGHAT and CDR2 FQNNGV. J gave up 6 bases and V 5 bases, and 4 bases lay outside the gene matches. The CDR3 has 14 residues. CDR3 sequence reads: CASSTWDSNSPLHF. In DNA form, the CDR3 reads TGTGCCAGCAGCACTTGGGACAGTAATTCACCCCTCCACTTT.

The CDR3: CASKTGPGTEAFF. For the CDR3, the DNA is TGTGCCAGTAAGACAGGCCCGGGAACTGAAGCTTTCTTT. This chain uses TRBV19 with TRBJ1-1; tentative D call: TRBD1 (6 bases). Germline V gene data show CDR1 as LNHDA and CDR2 as SQIVND (reference sequence). The V and J ends lost 7 bases and 5 bases respectively, with 14 bases between them. CDR3 size: 13 residues.

The chain employs TRBV24-1 and TRBJ1-2; D remains unclear. This CDR3 is 14 amino acids long. Looked up from germline, CDR1 is KGHDR and CDR2 is SFDVKD. The ends were cut back, 3 bases at V and 0 bases at J, with 7 bases in the middle. The CDR3 spells CATSDNPPNYGYTF. In DNA, the CDR3 is TGTGCCACCAGTGATAACCCGCCTAACTATGGCTACACCTTC.

The rearrangement joins TRBV27 to TRBJ2-7; 7 bases fit TRBD1. The trim removed 0 bases at V and 7 bases at J, leaving 6 bases unmatched. The germline gives CDR1 MNHEY, CDR2 SMNVEV (reference sequence). The CDR3 is 14 amino acids. Written as DNA, the CDR3 is TGTGCCAGCAGTTTATCCCAGGGGGTCCAAGAGCAGTACTTC. Translation gives CASSLSQGVQEQYF.

In its sample, this clonotype was seen many times. The chain is built from TRBV24-1 and TRBJ2-1, with D perhaps TRBD1 (5 bases). CDR3 length equals 13 residues. Germline assignment: CDR1 KGHDR and CDR2 SFDVKD. Trimming left V 9 bases short and J 8 bases short, with 16 bases between. The CDR3 sequence: CATRAGSTDEQFF. The CDR3, as DNA: TGTGCCACCCGTGCAGGGTCCACGGATGAGCAGTTCTTC.

The V and J genes are TRBV20-1 and TRBJ2-3; possible D gene TRBD2, 6 bases. The CDR3 totals 11 residues. Germline V gene sequence: CDR1 DFQATT, CDR2 SNEGSKA (reference sequence). V lost 3 bases and J 11 bases, leaving 12 bases between the germline ends. CDR3 DNA: TGCAGTGCTAGGGAGGGATACCGGCAGTATTTT. Translation: CSAREGYRQYF.

The rearrangement joins TRBV6-2 or TRBV6-3 to TRBJ2-5; 8 bases are a match to TRBD2. V lost 1 base to trimming and J lost 5 bases; unmatched junction nucleotides: 6. Germline values: CDR1 MNHEY, CDR2 SVGEGT. The CDR3 is 15 residues long. DNA for the CDR3: TGTGCCAGCAGTTACTGGCGGGAGGTACGTGAGACCCAGTACTTC. As protein: CASSYWREVRETQYF.

The chain is built from TRBV20-1 and TRBJ2-3, with TRBD2 identical over 7 bases. CDR1 DFQATT and CDR2 SNEGSKA come from the germline V gene (reference sequence). J lost 0 bases, V lost 0 bases, and 9 bases had no gene match. This CDR3 contains 17 residues. CDR3 DNA: TGCAGTGCTAGAGACTTTCGGGGGGAAGTTAGCACAGATACGCAGTATTTT. Protein product: CSARDFRGEVSTDTQYF.

The genes are TRBV7-2 and TRBJ2-2; D unclear. Trimming pared 0 bases from V and 2 bases from J, leaving 10 bases between. The germline CDR1 and CDR2 sequences are SGHTA and FQGNSA. The CDR3 is made up of 16 amino acids. CDR3 protein: CASSLALWRNTGELFF. In DNA form, the CDR3 reads TGTGCCAGCAGCTTAGCGTTGTGGCGTAACACCGGGGAGCTGTTTTTT. Complete variable domain (other parts from reference TRBV7-2 and TRBJ2-2): GAGVSQSPSNKVTEKGKDVELRCDPISGHTALYWYRQSLGQGLEFLIYFQGNSAPDKSGLPSDRFSAERTGGSVSTLTIQRTQQEDSAVYLCASSLALWRNTGELFFGEGSRLTVL.

This clonotype has only a few counts. The V call is TRBV18, the J call TRBJ2-1, with TRBD1 identical over 8 bases. The germline V gene encodes CDR1 KGHSH and CDR2 LQKENI. CDR3 size: 15 residues. The trim removed 3 bases at V and 6 bases at J, leaving 7 bases unmatched. This CDR3 reads CASSPFQGAVNEQFF. The CDR3 DNA follows: TGTGCCAGCTCACCTTTCCAGGGGGCGGTCAATGAGCAGTTCTTC.

The chain recombines TRBV24-1 with TRBJ2-1, with TRBD2 identical over 7 bases. CDR1 and CDR2 (germline): KGHDR, SFDVKD. The V gene end was trimmed by 1 base and the J gene end by 4 bases; junction bases not matched to a gene: 9. The CDR3 has 17 amino acids. CDR3 sequence reads: CATSDLGPGGRYNEQFF. The CDR3 region has the DNA TGTGCCACCAGTGATTTAGGTCCGGGAGGACGATACAATGAGCAGTTCTTC.

This clonotype was counted only a few times. The chain uses TRBV15 and TRBJ2-7; no clear D. CDR1 is LNHNV and CDR2 is YYDKDF in the germline V gene (reference sequence). CDR3 size: 15 residues. The V end lost 0 bases, the J end lost 4 bases, and 13 bases lay between the germline ends. The CDR3 here is CATSRDWGLGYEQYF. CDR3 nucleotides: TGTGCCACCAGCAGAGATTGGGGTTTGGGGTACGAGCAGTACTTC.

The CDR3 DNA is TGTGCCAGCAGTCCGCACGGGGGAGACTATGGCTACACCTTC. The encoded protein is CASSPHGGDYGYTF. V and J are TRBV12-3 or TRBV12-4 and TRBJ1-2; D might be TRBD1 (5 bases). The CDR3 spans 14 residues. Trimming removed 5 bases from V and 3 bases from J, with 13 bases in between.

The chain has TRBV4-1 and TRBJ1-6; D unresolved. Germline-derived CDR1 and CDR2 are MGHRA and YSYEKL. This CDR3 is built from 15 residues. Between the trimmed V and J ends, which lost 0 bases and 0 bases, there was a span of 3 bases. The CDR3, as DNA: TGCGCCAGCAGCCAAGATCCCTCCTATAATTCACCCCTCCACTTT. Its translation is CASSQDPSYNSPLHF.

This clonotype turned up a few times. V gene TRBV6-6 combines with J gene TRBJ2-7; 9 nucleotides line up with TRBD1. The V and J ends lost 10 bases and 5 bases, in that order; junction bases with no gene match: 9. The germline CDR1 and CDR2 sequences are MNHNY and SVGAGI (reference sequence). This CDR3 is 13 amino acids long. The CDR3 sequence: CATRDREFHEQYF. CDR3 nucleotide sequence: TGTGCCACCCGGGACAGGGAATTCCACGAGCAGTACTTC.

The chain links TRBV6-5 to TRBJ2-7; 12 bases align to TRBD1. Unmatched junction bases numbered 9, after V lost 6 bases and J lost 6 bases. CDR1 is MNHEY and CDR2 is SVGAGI in the germline V gene. The CDR3 consists of 15 residues. CDR3: CASRDHGTGGSEQYF. As DNA, the CDR3 is TGTGCCAGCAGAGATCACGGGACAGGGGGCAGCGAGCAGTACTTC.